These T cell receptor beta chains were read from a single sample in a study of graft-versus-host responses after intestinal transplantation. Clones were sequenced by immunoSEQ multiplex PCR, and TCRdb holds only the in-frame ones, with some missing. In the table there are about 71,000 clones, 90% of which are singletons. These receptors have no known antigen. The sequencing used unstimulated CD8+ T cells sorted from spleen or lymph node cells, collected before intestinal transplant. These receptors were collected from a human donor who received an intestinal transplant. Both conserved end residues are part of each CDR3. The order of the fields is V gene, D gene, J gene, CDR3 length, CDR3 protein, CDR3 DNA. The D gene is left open where the match is weak.

v_call: TRBV4-1; d_call: .; j_call: TRBJ2-3; cdr3_length: 15; cdr3_aa: CASSPMGGHTDTQYF; cdr3_nt: TGCGCCAGCAGCCCCATGGGGGGGCACACAGATACGCAGTATTTT
v_call: TRBV27; d_call: TRBD2; j_call: TRBJ2-1; cdr3_length: 14; cdr3_aa: CASSLAGAYNEQFF; cdr3_nt: TGTGCCAGCAGTCTAGCGGGGGCCTACAATGAGCAGTTCTTC
v_call: TRBV20-1; d_call: .; j_call: TRBJ1-1; cdr3_length: 11; cdr3_aa: CSAPQGYEAFF; cdr3_nt: TGCAGTGCCCCCCAGGGGTATGAAGCTTTCTTT
v_call: TRBV11-2; d_call: .; j_call: TRBJ2-3; cdr3_length: 11; cdr3_aa: CATKSTDTQYF; cdr3_nt: TGTGCGACTAAGTCCACAGATACGCAGTATTTT
v_call: TRBV9; d_call: .; j_call: TRBJ2-3; cdr3_length: 15; cdr3_aa: CASSVGGWGTDTQYF; cdr3_nt: TGTGCCAGCAGCGTTGGGGGCTGGGGCACAGATACGCAGTATTTT
v_call: TRBV11-2; d_call: .; j_call: TRBJ1-2; cdr3_length: 16; cdr3_aa: CASSLDPEGGRNGYTF; cdr3_nt: TGTGCCAGCAGCTTAGACCCCGAGGGAGGGCGGAATGGCTACACCTTC
v_call: TRBV6-6; d_call: TRBD1; j_call: TRBJ1-2; cdr3_length: 14; cdr3_aa: CASNHTQGGYGYTF; cdr3_nt: TGTGCCAGCAACCACACCCAGGGGGGCTATGGCTACACCTTC
v_call: TRBV19; d_call: .; j_call: TRBJ1-1; cdr3_length: 13; cdr3_aa: CASSMGLGTEAFF; cdr3_nt: TGTGCCAGTAGTATGGGCCTGGGCACTGAAGCTTTCTTT
v_call: TRBV5-4; d_call: .; j_call: TRBJ2-3; cdr3_length: 15; cdr3_aa: CASSPSRGVRDTQYF; cdr3_nt: TGTGCCAGCAGTCCATCCCGGGGAGTGAGAGATACGCAGTATTTT
v_call: TRBV9; d_call: TRBD1; j_call: TRBJ1-2; cdr3_length: 11; cdr3_aa: CASSQGAGYTF; cdr3_nt: TGTGCCAGCAGCCAGGGGGCTGGCTACACCTTC
v_call: TRBV7-9; d_call: TRBD1; j_call: TRBJ1-4; cdr3_length: 16; cdr3_aa: CASSHDVGTGNEKLFF; cdr3_nt: TGTGCCAGCAGCCACGATGTTGGGACAGGGAATGAAAAACTGTTTTTT
v_call: TRBV5-5; d_call: .; j_call: TRBJ2-7; cdr3_length: 14; cdr3_aa: CASSLGGTTYEQYF; cdr3_nt: TGTGCCAGCAGCTTGGGGGGCACTACGTACGAGCAGTACTTC
v_call: TRBV27; d_call: .; j_call: TRBJ1-2; cdr3_length: 13; cdr3_aa: CASSPGRAGGYTF; cdr3_nt: TGTGCCAGCAGTCCCGGACGTGCGGGGGGCTACACCTTC